This paragraph covers one T cell receptor (beta chain) sequence. The entry originates in a study of shared clonotypes between healthy human individuals. Trimming shortened V by 1 base and J by 8 bases, and 6 bases separated the two germline ends. The CDR3 loop spans 12 amino acids. Germline CDR1 reads SGHTA; CDR2 reads FQGNSA. Assay execution took place at the deep level. Repertoires were generated with immunoSEQ multiplex PCR, while TCRdb's copy carries only in-frame clones and drops some. This table has about 180,000 clones, around 93% appearing once. Sequences were obtained from naive CD4+ T cells sorted from blood. Subset described: CD45RA+ positively selected. The chain recombines TRBV7-2 with TRBJ2-4; D is uncertain. This clonotype was obtained from a woman aged 30 to 39 in good health. CDR3 in DNA: TGTGCCAGCAGCTTAGTCGGCCACATTCAGTACTTC. Encoded protein: CASSLVGHIQYF. The entire variable domain, with the rest obtained from reference TRBV7-2 and TRBJ2-4, is as follows: GAGVSQSPSNKVTEKGKDVELRCDPISGHTALYWYRQSLGQGLEFLIYFQGNSAPDKSGLPSDRFSAERTGGSVSTLTIQRTQQEDSAVYLCASSLVGHIQYFGAGTRLSVL.